This T cell receptor (beta chain) was sequenced in a study of naive and memory T cell subsets. The CDR3 is 14 residues long. Trimming took off 4 bases at V and 5 bases at J, with 14 bases between the two ends. Germline V lookup: CDR1 MDHEN, CDR2 SYDVKM. The study's findings and limits: RNA-based TCR counts may shift with T cell activation and differentiation. Over 95% of naive TCR sequences appeared only once after error correction, unlike memory subsets. In CD4 and CD8 cells, diversity dropped from naive through EMRA. Naive repertoires, especially CD8, held a few larger clonotypes, possibly memory cells re-expressing CD45RA.

This clonotype occurred a few times. Its cognate antigen is unknown. An equimolar mix of two oligonucleotides served as the beta constant-region primer for TRBC1 and TRBC2. Nested alpha and beta constant-region primers with the SP2 primer drove four PCR rounds on ligated cDNA. A 12-nucleotide UMI and the SP2 primer were added to the cDNA 3' end by oligonucleotide ligation. Using its own MiXCR run on the UMI-ligation and nested PCR reads, TCRdb lists one record per CDR3 protein. The profile shows under 150,000 distinct CDR3 sequences, approximately 18% of them singletons. Sample: naive CD8+ T cells from blood. The TCR comes from a human donor in good health. The rearrangement links TRBV28 to TRBJ1-1; no clear D gene. The CDR3 region has the DNA TGTGCCAGCAGTTATTTCGAGGGTGGGACTGAAGCTTTCTTT. This codes for CASSYFEGGTEAFF.